This entry lists 32 T cell receptor beta chains sequenced from one sample in a study of T cell responses to AZD1222 COVID-19 vaccine. Sequenced by immunoSEQ multiplex PCR; TCRdb stores in-frame clones only, minus some. The data hold approximately 120,000 clones, with around 90% observed a single time. Sequenced material: peripheral blood, taken 28 days after the second AZD1222 dose. Source of these receptors: an adult who received the AZD1222 COVID-19 vaccine.

The chain uses TRBV2 and TRBJ1-4; D gene uncertain. This CDR3 is built from 16 residues. Germline-derived CDR1 and CDR2 are SNHLY and FYNNEI. The V end lost 2 bases, the J end lost 8 bases, and 18 bases lay between the germline ends. The chain's CDR3 is CASSELGPTNGEKLFF. CDR3 coding DNA: TGTGCCAGCAGTGAATTAGGGCCAACCAACGGGGAAAAACTGTTTTTT.

The rearrangement joins TRBV5-1 to TRBJ2-3, with D possibly being TRBD2 (5 bases). This CDR3 has 18 residues. Trimming stripped 0 bases from V and 0 bases from J, with 17 bases between. Germline V CDR1 and CDR2: SGHRS, YFSETQ. The CDR3 DNA reads as TGCGCCAGCAGCTTGGGGTTAGGTAGCCGGGGTAGCACAGATACGCAGTATTTT. It encodes CASSLGLGSRGSTDTQYF.

The chain couples TRBV7-9 to TRBJ2-5, with a possible D match to TRBD2 (7 bases). With 0 bases removed from V and 6 bases from J, the gap between germline ends came to 14 bases. CDR3 size: 15 residues. Germline V lookup: CDR1 SEHNR, CDR2 FQNEAQ (reference sequence). Written as DNA, the CDR3 is TGTGCCAGCAGCTTAGCCGAGGGGGAGGGGAAGACCCAGTACTTC. Its protein product is CASSLAEGEGKTQYF. The full variable domain, with the rest looked up from reference TRBV7-9 and TRBJ2-5, is DTGVSQNPRHKITKRGQNVTFRCDPISEHNRLYWYRQTLGQGPEFLTYFQNEAQLEKSRLLSDRFSAERPKGSFSTLEIQRTEQGDSAMYLCASSLAEGEGKTQYFGPGTRLLVL.

The rearrangement joins TRBV5-8 to TRBJ1-1; D is unclear. This CDR3 contains 15 residues. The germline V and J ends were trimmed by 1 base and 1 base, with 11 bases remaining between them. Looked up from germline, CDR1 is SGHTS and CDR2 is YDEGEE. CDR3 sequence reads: CASSLTGTANTEAFF. The CDR3, as DNA: TGTGCCAGCAGCTTGACGGGCACGGCGAACACTGAAGCTTTCTTT. Variable domain in full (rest from reference TRBV5-8 and TRBJ1-1): EAGVTQSPTHLIKTRGQQATLRCSPISGHTSVYWYQQALGLGLQFLLWYDEGEERNRGNFPPRFSGRQFPNYSSELNVNALELEDSALYLCASSLTGTANTEAFFGQGTRLTVV.

In this sample, this clone turned up a few times. The chain uses TRBV12-3 or TRBV12-4 and TRBJ1-2, with D uncertain. The CDR3 length is 12 residues. V lost 6 bases and J 6 bases, leaving 11 bases between the germline ends. The CDR3 sequence: CASRLQGHGYTF. The CDR3 DNA reads as TGTGCCAGCAGACTCCAAGGTCATGGCTACACCTTC.

This clone was seen only a few times. The chain carries TRBV27 and TRBJ1-5; TRBD1 might be the D (6 bases). The germline CDR1 and CDR2 sequences are MNHEY and SMNVEV (reference sequence). The CDR3 contains 18 residues. V gave up 8 bases and J gave up 3 bases, with 26 bases separating them. The CDR3 DNA reads as TGTGCCAGCTCCGACTTTGGGGCAGGGGACTCCTTCAATCAGCCCCAGCATTTT. Amino acid sequence: CASSDFGAGDSFNQPQHF.

The chain recombines TRBV5-6 with TRBJ2-5; D is perhaps TRBD2 (6 bases). Trimming took off 1 base at V and 5 bases at J, with 15 bases between the two ends. CDR3 length: 15 residues. Germline CDR1 and CDR2: SGHDT and YYEEEE. The chain's CDR3 is CASSLIVGGYETQYF. In nucleotides, the CDR3 is TGTGCCAGCAGCTTGATAGTGGGGGGATATGAGACCCAGTACTTC.

The V call is TRBV7-8, the J call TRBJ1-2, with D tentatively TRBD1 (6 bases). V shed 9 bases and J shed 4 bases, with 18 bases lying between them. The germline V gene has CDR1 SGHVS and CDR2 FQNEAQ. The CDR3 extends over 14 amino acids. The CDR3 loop reads CASGRGRGAYGYTF. The CDR3 DNA is TGTGCCAGTGGGAGGGGCAGGGGAGCCTATGGCTACACCTTC.

This chain connects TRBV10-3 to TRBJ2-2, with TRBD2 as a possible D gene (6 bases). The CDR3 is 16 residues long. Between the trimmed V and J ends, which lost 6 bases and 3 bases, there was a span of 17 bases. Germline CDR1 ENHRY, CDR2 SYGVKD. CDR3 DNA: TGTGCCATCAGGGGGGGTTCTCAAGGAGACACCGGGGAGCTGTTTTTT. It encodes CAIRGGSQGDTGELFF.

V gene TRBV19 combines with J gene TRBJ2-7; 7 bases line up with TRBD1. The germline CDR1 and CDR2 sequences are LNHDA and SQIVND (reference sequence). Trimming removed 1 base from V and 7 bases from J; junction bases left unmatched: 4. The CDR3 consists of 13 residues. The DNA for the CDR3 is TGTGCCAGTAGTATAGCACAACAGGGGGAGCAGTACTTC. The encoded protein is CASSIAQQGEQYF.

The chain uses TRBV6-5 and TRBJ1-2; TRBD1 agrees at 8 bases. The ends lost 8 bases at V and 4 bases at J; junction bases unmatched: 6. Germline loops: CDR1 MNHEY, CDR2 SVGAGI. The CDR3 sequence is 13 residues long. CDR3 sequence: CASRTGPFYGYTF. The CDR3 nucleotides are TGTGCCAGCCGGACAGGGCCCTTCTATGGCTACACCTTC.

The rearrangement links TRBV20-1 to TRBJ2-2, with D possibly being TRBD1 (5 bases). The CDR3 spans 14 residues. V was trimmed by 3 bases and J by 4 bases, leaving 12 bases between them. From germline, CDR1 is DFQATT and CDR2 SNEGSKA (reference sequence). CDR3 amino acids: CSASFRQTTGELFF. The CDR3 DNA reads as TGCAGTGCTAGTTTTAGACAGACCACCGGGGAGCTGTTTTTT.

The rearrangement uses TRBV6-5 and TRBJ2-1; maybe TRBD2 (6 bases). CDR1 and CDR2 (germline): MNHEY, SVGAGI. The CDR3 totals 14 residues. V was cut by 2 bases and J by 2 bases, with 7 bases left in between. CDR3 coding DNA: TGTGCCAGCAGTTACGGACTACCCTACAATGAGCAGTTCTTC. As protein: CASSYGLPYNEQFF.

For the CDR3, the DNA is TGTGCCAGCAGCCATAGGGCTAGCGGGAGAGGGGCGACAGATACGCAGTATTTT. Protein: CASSHRASGRGATDTQYF. The chain combines TRBV7-2 with TRBJ2-3; TRBD2 agrees at 10 bases. The length of the CDR3 is 18 residues. V trimming: 5 bases; J trimming: 3 bases; junction bases outside the gene matches: 14. The germline gives CDR1 SGHTA, CDR2 FQGNSA.

The chain has TRBV7-3 and TRBJ2-3; 7 bases are a match to TRBD2. Germline-derived CDR1 and CDR2 are SGHTA and FQGTGA. This CDR3 spans 13 amino acids. V shed 5 bases and J 5 bases; nucleotides not matched to a gene: 4. CDR3 sequence (DNA): TGTGCCAGCAGCCGGACGGGGGGAGATACGCAGTATTTT. Protein: CASSRTGGDTQYF.

The rearrangement links TRBV3-1 (or the pseudogene TRBV3-2) to TRBJ2-3, with no clear D. The germline V gene encodes CDR1 LGHDT and CDR2 YNNKEL (reference sequence). This CDR3 is 12 amino acids long. Between the trimmed V and J ends, which lost 1 base and 5 bases, there was a span of 4 bases. The CDR3 protein is CASSQGEDTQYF. The CDR3 DNA sequence: TGTGCCAGCAGCCAAGGGGAAGATACGCAGTATTTT.

This clone was observed a few times. The J gene is TRBJ1-3, the V gene TRBV11-2; D not certain. Trimming stripped 5 bases from V and 4 bases from J, with 9 bases between. This CDR3 region has 13 residues. The germline V gene encodes CDR1 SGHAT and CDR2 FQNNGV. The CDR3 loop is CASSTLLGNTIYF. The CDR3 DNA reads TGTGCCAGCAGCACACTCTTGGGAAACACCATATATTTT.

The J gene is TRBJ1-1, the V gene TRBV11-3; possibly TRBD1 for D (6 bases). There are 13 residues in the CDR3. V was cut by 4 bases and J by 4 bases, with 10 bases left in between. Germline CDR1 reads SGHNT; CDR2 reads YENEEA. In DNA, the CDR3 is TGTGCCAGCAGCTCGTCGGACAGCACTGAAGCTTTCTTT. Translating gives CASSSSDSTEAFF.

The chain uses TRBV5-1 and TRBJ2-3; the match to TRBD1 covers 7 bases. V was clipped by 5 bases and J by 0 bases; unmatched bases: 6. Per germline, CDR1 SGHRS and CDR2 YFSETQ. This CDR3 has 15 residues. This chain's CDR3 is CASSSTGESTDTQYF. CDR3 DNA sequence: TGCGCCAGCAGTTCCACAGGGGAAAGCACAGATACGCAGTATTTT.

In this sample, this clone turned up a few times. This chain joins TRBV4-1 and TRBJ2-7; tentative D call: TRBD2 (5 bases). The CDR3 runs 15 residues. From germline, CDR1 is MGHRA and CDR2 YSYEKL. V lost 5 bases and J 4 bases, leaving 18 bases between the germline ends. The CDR3 DNA sequence: TGCGCCAGCAGCTTCGAAGGCGGGCGTTCGTACGAGCAGTACTTC. Amino acids: CASSFEGGRSYEQYF.

J is TRBJ1-1 and V is TRBV28, with unresolved D. CDR1 is MDHEN, CDR2 SYDVKM, per germline. The ends were cut back, 4 bases at V and 0 bases at J, with 18 bases in the middle. This CDR3 region has 17 residues. CDR3 nucleotide sequence: TGTGCCAGCAGTTCGACTTTGACCCTTAGCCTGAACACTGAAGCTTTCTTT. Its translation: CASSSTLTLSLNTEAFF.

The V gene is TRBV20-1, the J gene TRBJ2-1; perhaps TRBD2 as D (5 bases). The germline V gene has CDR1 DFQATT and CDR2 SNEGSKA (reference sequence). V dropped 5 bases and J dropped 0 bases, with 11 bases sitting between them. There are 14 residues in the CDR3. The CDR3 here is CSAREGGSYNEQFF. The CDR3, as DNA: TGCAGTGCTCGTGAAGGAGGCTCCTACAATGAGCAGTTCTTC.

The CDR3 spells CASSSSGGFRGEQFF. Here the CDR3 DNA reads TGTGCCAGTAGTAGTAGCGGGGGGTTCAGGGGTGAGCAGTTCTTC. The chain has TRBV19 and TRBJ2-1; 10 nucleotides match TRBD2. With V trimmed by 4 bases and J by 9 bases, 9 bases remained unmatched. Germline loops: CDR1 LNHDA, CDR2 SQIVND (reference sequence). The CDR3 is made up of 15 amino acids. Using reference TRBV19 and TRBJ2-1 for the parts outside the CDR3, the full variable domain is DGGITQSPKYLFRKEGQNVTLSCEQNLNHDAMYWYRQDPGQGLRLIYYSQIVNDFQKGDIAEGYSVSREKKESFPLTVTSAQKNPTAFYLCASSSSGGFRGEQFFGPGTRLTVL.

The V and J genes are TRBV7-7 and TRBJ2-1; 9 nucleotides line up with TRBD2. Germline V CDR1 and CDR2: SSHAT, FNYEAQ (reference sequence). The CDR3 has 14 residues. After removal of 5 bases from V and 2 bases from J, the junction contained 1 base not matched to a gene. The CDR3 region has the DNA TGTGCCAGCAGCCCTAGCGGGACCTACAATGAGCAGTTCTTC. Its protein product is CASSPSGTYNEQFF.

The chain is built from TRBV5-1 and TRBJ2-6, with D perhaps TRBD1 (6 bases). In germline, CDR1 is SGHRS, CDR2 YFSETQ. V was cut by 5 bases and J by 4 bases, with 16 bases left in between. The CDR3 has 16 residues. The CDR3 sequence is CASRPNTGSGANVLTF. The CDR3 region has the DNA TGCGCCAGCAGGCCAAATACAGGGTCCGGGGCCAACGTCCTGACTTTC.

This chain links TRBV27 with TRBJ2-2; D might be TRBD1 (6 bases). Germline values: CDR1 MNHEY, CDR2 SMNVEV (reference sequence). Trimming pared 6 bases from V and 0 bases from J, leaving 11 bases between. The CDR3 has 15 residues. Written as DNA, the CDR3 is TGTGCCAGCAGCGAGGACAGCCCGAACACCGGGGAGCTGTTTTTT. Amino acid sequence: CASSEDSPNTGELFF.

The genes are TRBV7-8 and TRBJ1-5; possible D gene TRBD1, 5 bases. V was pared by 5 bases and J by 7 bases, with 18 bases between. From germline, CDR1 is SGHVS and CDR2 FQNEAQ. The CDR3 is made up of 15 amino acids. The CDR3 protein is CASSLAGGGGQPQHF. The CDR3 DNA sequence: TGTGCCAGCAGCCTCGCCGGAGGCGGGGGGCAGCCCCAGCATTTT.

In this sample, this clone turned up once. The rearrangement joins TRBV6-4 to TRBJ2-7, with 7 bases fitting TRBD2. The CDR3 loop spans 16 amino acids. The germline V gene encodes CDR1 MRHNA and CDR2 SNTAGT. The J segment lost 1 base and the V segment lost 0 bases, leaving 6 bases of the junction unmatched. DNA for the CDR3: TGTGCCAGCAGTGACTCGAGGCGGGAGCCATCCTACGAGCAGTACTTC. This encodes CASSDSRREPSYEQYF.

This clone was recorded once. The rearrangement uses TRBV4-2 and TRBJ2-6, with D maybe TRBD2 (6 bases). Per germline, CDR1 LGHNA and CDR2 YNFKEQ. The V gene lost 4 bases and the J gene lost 2 bases, with 18 bases spanning the gap. The CDR3 consists of 18 residues. CDR3 sequence reads: CASSRLAGTGTGANVLTF. CDR3 sequence (DNA): TGTGCCAGCAGCCGACTGGCAGGGACTGGGACTGGGGCCAACGTCCTGACTTTC.

The chain couples TRBV5-1 to TRBJ2-7; 8 bases are shared with TRBD2. CDR3 length: 16 residues. Germline V gene data show CDR1 as SGHRS and CDR2 as YFSETQ. J gave up 0 bases and V 1 base, and 6 bases lay outside the gene matches. CDR3 residues: CASSLLQREFSYEQYF. As DNA, the CDR3 is TGCGCCAGCAGCTTGCTCCAGCGGGAGTTCTCCTACGAGCAGTACTTC. Supplemented by reference TRBV5-1 and TRBJ2-7, the full variable domain reads KAGVTQTPRYLIKTRGQQVTLSCSPISGHRSVSWYQQTPGQGLQFLFEYFSETQRNKGNFPGRFSGRQFSNSRSEMNVSTLELGDSALYLCASSLLQREFSYEQYFGPGTRLTVT.

The genes are TRBV11-2 and TRBJ1-4, with D possibly matching TRBD1 (6 bases). V was shortened by 3 bases and J by 8 bases, with 10 bases between the two germline ends. CDR1 is SGHAT, CDR2 FQNNGV, per germline. The CDR3 runs to 13 residues. CDR3 loop: CASSFPGGEKLFF. CDR3 sequence (DNA): TGTGCCAGCAGCTTCCCGGGGGGCGAAAAACTGTTTTTT.

This clone came up a few times. The chain recombines TRBV6-2 or TRBV6-3 with TRBJ1-4; a weak D match, TRBD1 (6 bases). The CDR3 runs 13 residues. Trimming left V 2 bases short and J 8 bases short, with 9 bases between. Germline V gene data show CDR1 as MNHEY and CDR2 as SVGEGT. The CDR3 spells CASSYMDREKLFF. The CDR3, as DNA: TGTGCCAGCAGTTACATGGACAGAGAAAAACTGTTTTTT.